This TCR beta chain appears in the sequencing data of a study of follicular helper T cells after annual influenza vaccination. Study at large: Sampling occurred days 0, 7 and 28 after each influenza vaccination. Findings and limits, study-wide: Plasmablast frequency change correlated with clonality change in ICOS+CD38+ cTfh.

Germline CDR1 MNHNS, CDR2 SASEGT. V lost 0 bases and J lost 9; bases outside the gene matches: 3. This CDR3 has 14 amino acids. Indicated time point: 2015-2016 season, 7 days after influenza vaccination. In the case of this clone: No antigen is known for it.

Method: immunoSEQ multiplex PCR; TCRdb's copy keeps in-frame clones and lacks some. The table records about 800 clones, 65% to 75% of them present only once. The receptor's source is an adult who received the influenza vaccine. The chain uses TRBV6-1 and TRBJ2-3; 10 bases fit TRBD2. Sequencing used CXCR5+ CD38+ circulating T follicular helper cells from blood, obtained 7 days after influenza vaccination. Subset denoted: circulating Tfh, non-naive CD4+CXCR5+PD-1+ (ICOS+CD38+ or ICOS-CD38-). The CDR3 protein is CASSEASGLATQYF. DNA for the CDR3: TGTGCCAGCAGTGAAGCGTCGGGACTAGCGACGCAGTATTTT.